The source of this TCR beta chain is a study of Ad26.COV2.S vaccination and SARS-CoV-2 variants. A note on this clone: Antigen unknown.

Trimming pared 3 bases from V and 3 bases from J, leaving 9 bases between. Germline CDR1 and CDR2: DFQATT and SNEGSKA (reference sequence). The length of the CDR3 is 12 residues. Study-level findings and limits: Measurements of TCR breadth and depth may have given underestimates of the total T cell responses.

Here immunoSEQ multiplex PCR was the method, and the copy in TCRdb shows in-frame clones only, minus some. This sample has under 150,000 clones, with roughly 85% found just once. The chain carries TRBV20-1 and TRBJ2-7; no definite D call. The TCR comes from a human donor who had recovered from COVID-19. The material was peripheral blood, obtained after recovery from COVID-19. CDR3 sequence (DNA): TGCAGTGCTAGTTCCCAAAGCTACGAGCAGTACTTC. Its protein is CSASSQSYEQYF.